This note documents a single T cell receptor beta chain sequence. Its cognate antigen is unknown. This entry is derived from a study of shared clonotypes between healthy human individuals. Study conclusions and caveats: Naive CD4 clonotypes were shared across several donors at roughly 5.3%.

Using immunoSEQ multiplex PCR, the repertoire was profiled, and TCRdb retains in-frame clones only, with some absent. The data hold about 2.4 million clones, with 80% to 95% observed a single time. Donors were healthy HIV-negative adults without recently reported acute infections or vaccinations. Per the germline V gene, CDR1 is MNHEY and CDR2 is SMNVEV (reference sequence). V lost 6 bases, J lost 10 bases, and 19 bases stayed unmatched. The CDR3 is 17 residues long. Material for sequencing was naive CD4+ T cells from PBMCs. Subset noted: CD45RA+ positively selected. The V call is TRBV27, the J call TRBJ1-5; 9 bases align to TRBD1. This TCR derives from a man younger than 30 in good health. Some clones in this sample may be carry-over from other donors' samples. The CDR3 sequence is CASSPTGGYRATGPQHF. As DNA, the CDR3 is TGTGCCAGCAGCCCGACAGGGGGTTATCGGGCGACGGGACCCCAGCATTTT.